The TCR beta chain described here comes from a study of blood T cells in healthy people across ages. The length of the CDR3 is 15 residues. V lost 1 base to trimming and J lost 2 bases, with 9 bases between them. PCR was performed a second time for about 7 to 12 cycles using a sample-barcoded 5' primer and a J-beta primer mix. TCRdb used MiXCR to reprocess the 5' RACE reads, holding one entry per CDR3 protein. The sample carries approximately 730,000 distinct CDR3 sequences, about 53% recorded once. This clonotype originated in an elderly man in good health. The chain is built from TRBV12-3 or TRBV12-4 and TRBJ2-1; TRBD2 might be the D (5 bases). The sample comprised blood. CDR3 loop: CASSLGLLTYNEQFF. CDR3 nucleotide sequence: TGTGCCAGCAGTTTAGGACTACTGACCTACAATGAGCAGTTCTTC.